This TCR beta chain derives from a study of long-term antiretroviral therapy in people with HIV. They ran version v3.0 of the immunoSEQ assay at survey level. Assay: immunoSEQ multiplex PCR; the TCRdb copy retains only in-frame clones and omits some. The sample includes around 9,700 clones, around 85% seen only once; the top ten take more than 15%. V dropped 2 bases and J dropped 5; count of bases not matched to a gene: 2. Germline CDR1 is MNHEY and CDR2 is SVGAGI. There are 15 residues in the CDR3. The sample in question was unsorted PBMCs, obtained 1.8 years after starting antiretroviral therapy. This chain connects TRBV6-5 to TRBJ2-5; 13 bases align to TRBD2. The receptor was derived from a man between 35 and 55 years old with HIV. The DNA of the CDR3 is TGTGCCAGCAGTTACGGGGGACTAGCGGGGGAGACCCAGTACTTC. This sequence encodes CASSYGGLAGETQYF.